The rows below give T cell receptor beta chains drawn from one sample of a study of graft-versus-host responses after intestinal transplantation. These receptors have no identified antigens. The repertoire was sequenced with immunoSEQ multiplex PCR; TCRdb's copy has only in-frame clones and lacks some. This sample has 84,000 or so clones, with approximately 78% found just once. The material was unstimulated CD4+ T cells sorted from spleen or lymph node cells, obtained before intestinal transplant. The receptor source for this set is a human donor who received an intestinal transplant. CDR3s include the opening cysteine and the closing phenylalanine or tryptophan. D genes are given only for firm matches. Only part of the rows carry a size: once, few, many, or a class if the clone is expanded.

J gene: TRBJ2-7
V gene: TRBV10-1
D gene: NA
clone size: NA
CDR3 protein: CASSAGGSSYEQYF
CDR3 DNA: TGCGCCAGCAGTGCAGGGGGGAGCTCCTACGAGCAGTACTTC

J gene: TRBJ2-1
V gene: TRBV14
D gene: TRBD2
clone size: once
CDR3 protein: CASSRWASGYNEQFF
CDR3 DNA: TGTGCCAGCAGCCGTTGGGCTAGCGGCTACAATGAGCAGTTCTTC

J gene: TRBJ2-3
V gene: TRBV7-8
D gene: NA
clone size: NA
CDR3 protein: CASSYKNTQYF
CDR3 DNA: TGTGCCAGCAGCTACAAAAATACGCAGTATTTT

J gene: TRBJ2-1
V gene: TRBV9
D gene: TRBD2
clone size: NA
CDR3 protein: CASGVSSGSDNEQFF
CDR3 DNA: TGTGCCAGCGGCGTATCCAGCGGGAGTGACAATGAGCAGTTCTTC

J gene: TRBJ2-1
V gene: TRBV2
D gene: NA
clone size: NA
CDR3 protein: CASSERGGAYNEQFF
CDR3 DNA: TGTGCCAGCAGTGAGAGGGGGGGGGCTTACAATGAGCAGTTCTTC

J gene: TRBJ1-1
V gene: TRBV28
D gene: NA
clone size: NA
CDR3 protein: CASSPGGLNTEAFF
CDR3 DNA: TGTGCCAGCAGCCCCGGGGGTCTAAACACTGAAGCTTTCTTT

J gene: TRBJ2-7
V gene: TRBV28
D gene: TRBD1
clone size: NA
CDR3 protein: CASSSSGGSYEQYF
CDR3 DNA: TGTGCCAGCAGTTCCTCAGGGGGCTCCTACGAGCAGTACTTC

J gene: TRBJ2-7
V gene: TRBV5-1
D gene: TRBD1
clone size: NA
CDR3 protein: CASSRTGGPYEQYF
CDR3 DNA: TGCGCCAGCAGCCGGACAGGGGGCCCCTACGAGCAGTACTTC

J gene: TRBJ2-7
V gene: TRBV18
D gene: NA
clone size: NA
CDR3 protein: CASSHRTLNTYEQYF
CDR3 DNA: TGTGCCAGCTCACATCGGACACTTAATACCTACGAGCAGTACTTC

J gene: TRBJ2-3
V gene: TRBV11-1
D gene: NA
clone size: once
CDR3 protein: CASSLAPRADTQYF
CDR3 DNA: TGTGCCAGCAGCTTAGCGCCCAGGGCCGATACGCAGTATTTT

J gene: TRBJ2-7
V gene: TRBV28
D gene: TRBD1
clone size: NA
CDR3 protein: CASSTRQGLGNEQYF
CDR3 DNA: TGTGCCAGCAGCACCAGACAGGGGTTAGGCAACGAGCAGTACTTC

J gene: TRBJ1-5
V gene: TRBV5-1
D gene: NA
clone size: NA
CDR3 protein: CASSFGQPNQPQHF
CDR3 DNA: TGCGCCAGCAGCTTCGGACAGCCCAATCAGCCCCAGCATTTT

J gene: TRBJ1-4
V gene: TRBV5-6
D gene: NA
clone size: NA
CDR3 protein: CASSRGGPLRNEKLFF
CDR3 DNA: TGTGCCAGCAGCCGGGGGGGGCCTCTCCGGAATGAAAAACTGTTTTTT

J gene: TRBJ2-3
V gene: TRBV4-2
D gene: NA
clone size: NA
CDR3 protein: CASSLRGVTDTQYF
CDR3 DNA: TGTGCCAGCAGCCTCAGGGGTGTCACAGATACGCAGTATTTT

J gene: TRBJ2-3
V gene: TRBV9
D gene: TRBD2
clone size: NA
CDR3 protein: CASSPGLAFGDTQYF
CDR3 DNA: TGTGCCAGCAGTCCGGGACTAGCGTTCGGAGATACGCAGTATTTT

J gene: TRBJ2-7
V gene: TRBV7-8
D gene: NA
clone size: NA
CDR3 protein: CASSQQGAEQYF
CDR3 DNA: TGTGCCAGCAGCCAACAGGGTGCCGAGCAGTACTTC

J gene: TRBJ2-7
V gene: TRBV6-1
D gene: NA
clone size: NA
CDR3 protein: CASREFSYEQYF
CDR3 DNA: TGTGCCAGCAGGGAGTTCTCCTACGAGCAGTACTTC

J gene: TRBJ2-1
V gene: TRBV19
D gene: TRBD2
clone size: NA
CDR3 protein: CASSISSSGVNEQFF
CDR3 DNA: TGTGCCAGTAGTATATCCTCTAGCGGGGTCAATGAGCAGTTCTTC

J gene: TRBJ2-2
V gene: TRBV19
D gene: TRBD1
clone size: NA
CDR3 protein: CATMDRAVDTGELFF
CDR3 DNA: TGTGCCACGATGGACAGGGCAGTCGACACCGGGGAGCTGTTTTTT

J gene: TRBJ2-7
V gene: TRBV6-5
D gene: TRBD1
clone size: NA
CDR3 protein: CASSPYPGQGYEQYF
CDR3 DNA: TGTGCCAGCAGTCCCTATCCGGGACAGGGCTACGAGCAGTACTTC

J gene: TRBJ1-2
V gene: TRBV5-4
D gene: TRBD1
clone size: NA
CDR3 protein: CASSSGQLYGYTF
CDR3 DNA: TGTGCCAGCAGCTCGGGACAGCTCTATGGCTACACCTTC

J gene: TRBJ1-1
V gene: TRBV23-1
D gene: NA
clone size: NA
CDR3 protein: CASSQSEQLNTEAFF
CDR3 DNA: TGCGCCAGCAGTCAATCTGAACAACTGAACACTGAAGCTTTCTTT

J gene: TRBJ2-3
V gene: TRBV7-9
D gene: TRBD2
clone size: NA
CDR3 protein: CASSPGLAIDTQYF
CDR3 DNA: TGTGCCAGCAGCCCGGGACTAGCGATAGATACGCAGTATTTT

J gene: TRBJ2-5
V gene: TRBV27
D gene: TRBD2
clone size: NA
CDR3 protein: CASSLTSGGKTQYF
CDR3 DNA: TGTGCCAGCAGCCTTACTAGCGGGGGGAAGACCCAGTACTTC